This T cell receptor (beta chain) was identified in a study of tumor-infiltrating lymphocytes in primary liver carcinoma. Whole-study findings and limits: Tumor top-250-clone fraction significantly exceeded that of blood (p = 0.039).

Unsorted bulk tissue (roughly 18-32 mg) underwent RNA and DNA co-extraction. From around 500 ng of total RNA, TCR beta-specific cDNA was reverse-transcribed using a constant-region primer. Slightly modified ARM-PCR, run as three nested multiplex PCR rounds, produced the TCR beta libraries. Use of TRBV1-TRBV30 forward primers with a C-beta reverse primer characterized the first two PCR rounds, which lasted approximately 11 cycles each. TCRdb processed the multiplex PCR reads anew with MiXCR; each CDR3 protein has one entry. The sample comprises some 110,000 distinct CDR3 sequences, 64% of which are singletons, and approximately 8% rests with the top ten. This clonotype appeared many times. Antigen unknown. This CDR3 has 11 amino acids. The ends were cut back, 7 bases at V and 6 bases at J, with 7 bases in the middle. Germline V CDR1 and CDR2: MNHNY, SVGAGI (reference sequence).

The material sequenced was liver tumor tissue from sampling region 3. Stated subset: tumor region T3, left-lateral pole. V gene TRBV6-6 combines with J gene TRBJ2-1; D could derive from TRBD1 or TRBD2 (5 bases each). The sequence was obtained from a woman aged 55-69 years with primary liver carcinoma and hepatitis B virus infection. The CDR3 spells CASTGTNEQFF. The DNA of the CDR3 is TGTGCCAGCACAGGGACCAATGAGCAGTTCTTC.